This passage covers 14 T cell receptor beta chains from one sample sequenced in a study of blood T cells in healthy people across ages. Next came a second PCR, run for about 7 to 12 cycles, which used a sample-barcoded 5' primer along with a J-beta primer mix. Using its own MiXCR run on the 5' RACE reads, TCRdb lists one record per CDR3 protein. This sample yields around 1.5 million distinct CDR3 sequences, of which approximately 60% are seen a single time; roughly 6.3% belongs to the top ten. The sample taken for sequencing was blood. The receptors come from a man aged 18 to 30 in good health.

This rearrangement joins TRBV4-1 to TRBJ1-2; D might be TRBD1 (5 bases). CDR1 MGHRA and CDR2 YSYEKL come from the germline V gene. The CDR3 length is 14 residues. Trimming left V 8 bases short and J 7 bases short, with 20 bases between. The CDR3 DNA reads TGCGCCAGCGCAGGCGGGGACGGATGGTTTGGCTACACCTTC. The encoded protein is CASAGGDGWFGYTF.

The chain carries TRBV10-3 and TRBJ2-2, with a possible D match to TRBD2 (5 bases). This CDR3 contains 15 residues. Germline V lookup: CDR1 ENHRY, CDR2 SYGVKD. Trimming took 2 bases from V and 4 from J, leaving 11 bases between them. The CDR3 DNA follows: TGTGCCATCAGTGAGCGGGAATGGGGCACCGGGGAGCTGTTTTTT. Translated: CAISEREWGTGELFF.

J is TRBJ2-6 and V is TRBV6-4; D possibly corresponds to TRBD1 (6 bases). The CDR3 extends over 16 amino acids. CDR1 and CDR2 (germline): MRHNA, SNTAGT. The ends were cut back, 6 bases at V and 0 bases at J, with 12 bases in the middle. The CDR3, as DNA: TGTGCCAGCAGCAAAACAGGGAGCTCTGGGGCCAACGTCCTGACTTTC. This sequence encodes CASSKTGSSGANVLTF.

This sequence joins TRBV2 and TRBJ2-7; either TRBD1 or TRBD2 may supply D (5 bases each). V lost 7 bases and J lost 2, with 9 bases in between. This CDR3 has 12 amino acids. From germline, CDR1 is SNHLY and CDR2 FYNNEI. CDR3 residues: CASTGAAYEQYF. The DNA of the CDR3 is TGTGCCAGCACCGGGGCCGCCTACGAGCAGTACTTC.

This sequence joins TRBV28 and TRBJ2-4, with D tentatively TRBD1 or TRBD2 (5 bases each). Near its end, the DNA agrees better with TRBJ2-7, so the J call may be wrong. CDR1 is MDHEN and CDR2 is SYDVKM in the germline V gene. The CDR3 is 15 residues long. DNA of the CDR3: TGTGCCAGCAGTTTGGAGTCTTGGGGGACCTACGAGCAGTACTTC. This codes for CASSLESWGTYEQYF.

This clonotype was seen a few times. The chain links TRBV7-2 to TRBJ2-5; perhaps TRBD2 as D (5 bases). Trimming left V 5 bases short and J 5 bases short, with 18 bases between. The CDR3 totals 15 residues. Per germline, CDR1 SGHTA and CDR2 FQGNSA. As DNA, the CDR3 is TGTGCCAGCAGCGCCGACGGTCTTGCGGGTGAGACCCAGTACTTC. This translates into CASSADGLAGETQYF.

This clonotype was seen just once. The CDR3 DNA reads as TGCGCCAGCAGCCAAGATGACAGGGCCCACAAGGCCCACGAGCAGTACTTC. This sequence encodes CASSQDDRAHKAHEQYF. This chain joins TRBV5-1 and TRBJ2-7; 7 bases align to TRBD1. V lost 4 bases, J lost 5 bases, and 18 bases stayed unmatched. Germline loops: CDR1 SGHRS, CDR2 YFSETQ. The CDR3 spans 17 residues.

This clonotype was seen only a few times. The J gene is TRBJ2-7, the V gene TRBV29-1; 9 nucleotides agree with TRBD1. The junction had 6 bases not matched to a gene; V was cut back by 3 bases and J by 0 bases. The CDR3 sequence is 15 residues long. The germline V gene has CDR1 SQVTM and CDR2 ANQGSEA. The CDR3 nucleotides read TGCAGCGTTGACTTCGAGGACAGGGGCTCCTACGAGCAGTACTTC. This encodes CSVDFEDRGSYEQYF.

In this sample, this clonotype turned up a few times. J is TRBJ1-2 and V is TRBV20-1; 7 nucleotides line up with TRBD1. The CDR3 sequence is 10 residues long. The germline gives CDR1 DFQATT, CDR2 SNEGSKA (reference sequence). CDR3 DNA sequence: TGCAGGACAGGGAGCTATGGCTACACCTTC. This sequence encodes CRTGSYGYTF.

The V gene is TRBV4-1, the J gene TRBJ1-2; 9 bases fit TRBD1. The germline V gene has CDR1 MGHRA and CDR2 YSYEKL. This CDR3 region has 15 residues. V shed 2 bases and J 5 bases; nucleotides not matched to a gene: 6. The CDR3, as DNA: TGCGCCAGCAGCCAAAGGGACAGGGAACTTTATGGCTACACCTTC. Amino acids: CASSQRDRELYGYTF.

The V gene is TRBV5-1, the J gene TRBJ2-5; 7 bases line up with TRBD2. The CDR3 consists of 14 residues. J lost 4 bases, V lost 2 bases, and 5 bases had no gene match. The germline gives CDR1 SGHRS, CDR2 YFSETQ. The CDR3 reads CASSLRLAGETQYF. The CDR3 DNA follows: TGCGCCAGCAGCTTACGACTAGCTGGAGAGACCCAGTACTTC.

The V gene is TRBV5-1, the J gene TRBJ2-1; no clear D. The CDR3 totals 12 residues. Germline V gene sequence: CDR1 SGHRS, CDR2 YFSETQ. Between the trimmed V and J ends, which lost 7 bases and 3 bases, there was a span of 8 bases. For the CDR3, the DNA is TGCGCCAGCCGGGTCTTCTACAATGAGCAGTTCTTC. Translation: CASRVFYNEQFF.

This clonotype has a handful of counts. The genes are TRBV18 and TRBJ2-3; D possibly corresponds to TRBD2 (5 bases). The CDR3 extends over 14 amino acids. Germline CDR1 and CDR2: KGHSH and LQKENI. V was cut by 1 base and J by 3 bases, with 8 bases left in between. Written as DNA, the CDR3 is TGTGCCAGCTCACCACTGGAGCGGACAGATACGCAGTATTTT. As protein: CASSPLERTDTQYF.

The chain couples TRBV13 to TRBJ1-1, with a tentative D call TRBD1 (6 bases). Trimming removed 1 base from V and 4 bases from J, with 16 bases in between. The length of the CDR3 is 16 residues. Germline CDR1 and CDR2: PRHDT and FYEKMQ (reference sequence). The CDR3 protein is CASSLAYRAGITEAFF. The CDR3 DNA reads TGTGCCAGCAGCTTAGCTTACAGGGCCGGAATCACTGAAGCTTTCTTT.